This is a list of T cell receptor beta chains from one sample in a study of shared clonotypes between healthy human individuals. The repertoire was sequenced with immunoSEQ multiplex PCR; TCRdb's copy has only in-frame clones and lacks some. Of about 2.4 million clones in the sample, 93% were seen once. The sample was naive CD4+ T cells from PBMCs. These receptors originate from a man younger than 35 in good health. Some clones in this sample may be carry-over from other donors' samples. Each CDR3 is given with its conserved first and last residue. The D gene is left open where the match is weak. Expanded clones are given a class, and other clones once, few, many or no size at all.

clone_size j_call cdr3_length d_call v_call cdr3_nt cdr3_aa
NA TRBJ2-3 17 NA TRBV19 TGTGCCAGTAGTGTAGGTACGGGGGCCGGAGTGTCAGATACGCAGTATTTT CASSVGTGAGVSDTQYF
NA TRBJ2-3 15 NA TRBV6-5 TGTGCCAGCAATAACCTAGCTTCCTTTGCAGATACGCAGTATTTT CASNNLASFADTQYF
NA TRBJ1-4 14 NA TRBV6-1 TGTGCCAGCAGAGGGAGGACACTCAATGAAAAACTGTTTTTT CASRGRTLNEKLFF
few TRBJ1-1 15 TRBD1 TRBV28 TGTGCCAGCAGCACCGGGACAGGGTGGGATACTGAAGCTTTCTTT CASSTGTGWDTEAFF
NA TRBJ2-7 16 TRBD1 TRBV5-1 TGCGCCAGCAGCTTGAACCCATTGGGACAGGACTACGAGCAGTACTTC CASSLNPLGQDYEQYF
NA TRBJ2-6 19 NA TRBV5-4 TGTGCCAGCAGCTTGTTGGTATCTTACCCCCTCTCTGGGGCCAACGTCCTGACTTTC CASSLLVSYPLSGANVLTF
NA TRBJ2-1 14 TRBD2 TRBV5-5 TGTGCCAGCAGCGGGACTAGCGGGAGCAATGAGCAGTTCTTC CASSGTSGSNEQFF
NA TRBJ2-2 12 NA TRBV29-1 TGCACCGCGGGGGCAGGTCCCGGGGAGCTGTTTTTT CTAGAGPGELFF
NA TRBJ2-7 15 NA TRBV5-1 TGCGCCAGCAGCTTGGGAGATAGCACCCCTAGCGAGCAGTACTTC CASSLGDSTPSEQYF
once TRBJ2-2 14 NA TRBV6-5 TGTGCCAGCAGTTATGGTGGCGGGCGCGGGGAGCTGTTTTTT CASSYGGGRGELFF
NA TRBJ2-6 18 TRBD2 TRBV28 TGTGCCAGCAGTTTGGGTCTAGCGGGAGGTCGCGGGGCCAACGTCCTGACTTTC CASSLGLAGGRGANVLTF
few TRBJ1-5 17 TRBD1 TRBV4-1 TGCGCCAGCAGCCAAGATTGGGGACAGGGATTTCGACAGCCCCAGCATTTT CASSQDWGQGFRQPQHF
NA TRBJ1-2 13 NA TRBV6-5 TGTGCCAGCAGTTACGGCAGGGAGTACGGCTACACCTTC CASSYGREYGYTF
NA TRBJ1-1 13 TRBD1 TRBV7-2 TGTGCCAGCAGTTCGGGACAGGGCACTGAAGCTTTCTTT CASSSGQGTEAFF
NA TRBJ2-3 12 NA TRBV18 TGTGCCAGCTCACCGGTGTCAGATACGCAGTATTTT CASSPVSDTQYF
NA TRBJ2-7 19 TRBD1 TRBV11-2 TGTGCCAGCAGCTGGAGCTTGGGGATCGGGACAGTCATCTCCTACGAGCAGTACTTC CASSWSLGIGTVISYEQYF
NA TRBJ1-1 12 NA TRBV28 TGTGCCAGCAGTTTGACGAACGCTGAAGCTTTCTTT CASSLTNAEAFF
NA TRBJ1-2 17 NA TRBV4-1 TGCGCCAGCAGCCACCTAATGAAGGGGGGGTTCGGCGGTGGCTACACCTTC CASSHLMKGGFGGGYTF
NA TRBJ2-3 15 NA TRBV19 TGTGCCAGTAGTATCCTCAGGGCAAGCACAGATACGCAGTATTTT CASSILRASTDTQYF
NA TRBJ2-5 14 NA TRBV5-1 TGCGCCAGCAGCTCCGGAGGCCCGGTAGAGACCCAGTACTTC CASSSGGPVETQYF
NA TRBJ2-5 14 TRBD1 TRBV5-1 TGCGCCAGCAGCTTCACAGGGGGCCGGGAGACCCAGTACTTC CASSFTGGRETQYF
NA TRBJ2-7 13 NA TRBV28 TGTGCCAGCAGTAGGGACTCAAACTACGAGCAGTACTTC CASSRDSNYEQYF
NA TRBJ2-1 12 NA TRBV29-1 TGCAGCGCCAGGGCGGTTACCAATGAGCAGTTCTTC CSARAVTNEQFF
NA TRBJ2-1 12 NA TRBV28 TGTGCCAGCAATGAGGGAGGAAATGAGCAGTTCTTC CASNEGGNEQFF
NA TRBJ2-1 15 NA TRBV9 TGTGCCAGCAGCGTAGCTCCTCTAACCTCCAATGAGCAGTTCTTC CASSVAPLTSNEQFF
NA TRBJ2-7 15 TRBD1 TRBV18 TGTGCCAGCTCACCGTCCGGGACAGGCCTTTACGAGCAGTACTTC CASSPSGTGLYEQYF
NA TRBJ1-3 15 NA TRBV30 TGTGCCTGGAGCGCTTTGTCCACGTTGGGAAACACCATATATTTT CAWSALSTLGNTIYF
NA TRBJ1-6 15 TRBD1 TRBV5-6 TGTGCCAGCAGCACGACAGGGACCTATAATTCACCCCTCCACTTT CASSTTGTYNSPLHF
NA TRBJ2-7 14 NA TRBV2 TGTGCCAGCCGCTCCCGTGGCAGGACCACTGAGCAGTACTTC CASRSRGRTTEQYF
few TRBJ1-1 15 TRBD1 TRBV30 TGTGCCTGGAACCCTGACAGGGGGCAAATGCCTGAAGCTTTCTTT CAWNPDRGQMPEAFF
NA TRBJ2-1 11 NA TRBV20-1 TGCAGTGCTAGAGGGGCCAATGAGCAGTTCTTC CSARGANEQFF
NA TRBJ2-2 15 TRBD1 TRBV18 TGTGCCAGCTCCCTCGGACAGGGACCCACCGGGGAGCTGTTTTTT CASSLGQGPTGELFF
NA TRBJ2-7 17 TRBD1 TRBV6-4 TGTGCCAGCAGTGAATGGGGTCGCGGACAGGGGTTTTACGAGCAGTACTTC CASSEWGRGQGFYEQYF
NA TRBJ2-1 19 TRBD2 TRBV5-6 TGTGCCAGCAGCTTGAGACCTGGGACTAGCGGGAGTCCATACAATGAGCAGTTCTTC CASSLRPGTSGSPYNEQFF
NA TRBJ2-2 21 TRBD2 TRBV29-1 TGCAGCGTTGCCGGGACTAGCGGGAGGGCCGGTCCACGTGCCCTGGCCGGGGAGCTGTTTTTT CSVAGTSGRAGPRALAGELFF
NA TRBJ2-5 14 NA TRBV6-6 TGTGCCAGCAGTTACTCGCTAGCTCAAGAGACCCAGTACTTC CASSYSLAQETQYF
NA TRBJ2-7 14 NA TRBV19 TGTGCCAGTAGTTCGAGGGACCCTCCCTACGAGCAGTACTTC CASSSRDPPYEQYF
NA TRBJ2-7 14 TRBD1 TRBV28 TGTGCCAGCTCCCTCCGACAGGGAGACTACGAGCAGTACTTC CASSLRQGDYEQYF
NA TRBJ1-1 12 NA TRBV2 TGTGCCAGCCGGAGGGGAGGAACTGAAGCTTTCTTT CASRRGGTEAFF
NA TRBJ2-2 16 NA TRBV14 TGTGCCAGCAGAACTAGTTTACAGGGGAACACCGGGGAGCTGTTTTTT CASRTSLQGNTGELFF
NA TRBJ1-1 15 NA TRBV19 TGTGCCAGTGGGGGATCCGGGACGGTGAACACTGAAGCTTTCTTT CASGGSGTVNTEAFF
NA TRBJ1-2 13 NA TRBV13 TGTGCCAGCAGCTTAGGGGGCCGATATGGCTACACCTTC CASSLGGRYGYTF
NA TRBJ2-5 15 TRBD1 TRBV4-1 TGCGCCAGCAGCCACCTAACTGACAGGGACGAGACCCAGTACTTC CASSHLTDRDETQYF
once TRBJ1-2 13 NA TRBV7-3 TGTGCCAGCAGCTTATTTCAGGGTTGGGGCTACACCTTC CASSLFQGWGYTF
NA TRBJ2-1 14 NA TRBV6-6 TGTGCCAGCAGTTACTCGGGGCTGTCAAATGAGCAGTTCTTC CASSYSGLSNEQFF
NA TRBJ1-2 15 TRBD1 TRBV28 TGTGCCAGCACCCTTTCGGGACAGGGGCAGCATGGCTACACCTTC CASTLSGQGQHGYTF
NA TRBJ2-5 16 TRBD2 TRBV7-9 TGTGCCAGCAGCCCCGGACTAGCGGGACCACAAGAGACCCAGTACTTC CASSPGLAGPQETQYF